The rows below give T cell receptor beta chains drawn from one sample of a study of OX40 agonist ivuxolimab in advanced cancers. The data were produced by immunoSEQ multiplex PCR, yet TCRdb's version contains in-frame clones alone and is incomplete. Of about 36,000 clones in the sample, approximately 78% were seen once. The sequences come from CD4+ or CD8+ T cells sorted from blood, collected in a trial of the OX40 agonist ivuxolimab. These receptors were obtained from an adult with an advanced solid tumor such as melanoma, head and neck, liver or kidney cancer. Both conserved end residues are part of each CDR3. Fields, in order: V gene, D gene, J gene, clone size, CDR3 DNA, CDR3 protein. A D gene is named only where the DNA matches it firmly. Size is omitted from some rows. Given values are once, few, many or a class for expanded clones.

>TRBV28|TRBD1|TRBJ2-5|.
TGTGCCAGCAGTTTGTCTCAGGGGGTGAGGGTGACCCAGTACTTC
CASSLSQGVRVTQYF
>TRBV7-9|.|TRBJ2-7|.
TGTGCCAGCAGCTGGGATCTTACTAGGGGTGGCGAGCAGTACTTC
CASSWDLTRGGEQYF
>TRBV5-1|.|TRBJ2-2|.
TGCGCCAGCAGCTTGGTAGTTGCAGCCGGGGAGCTGTTTTTT
CASSLVVAAGELFF
>TRBV5-6|TRBD2|TRBJ2-1|few
TGTGCCAGCAGCTCCACCCTGACTAGCGGAAGTTACAATGAGCAGTTCTTC
CASSSTLTSGSYNEQFF
>TRBV5-5|.|TRBJ2-5|.
TGTGCCAGCAGCTTGGCCACACCCCAAGAGACCCAGTACTTC
CASSLATPQETQYF
>TRBV6-5|.|TRBJ2-3|once
TGTGCCAGCAGTTTGGGAGACAGGCGGACAGATACGCAGTATTTT
CASSLGDRRTDTQYF
>TRBV7-2|.|TRBJ2-2|.
TGTGCCAGCAGCCCCCCGGGACTTCGCACCGGGGAGCTGTTTTTT
CASSPPGLRTGELFF
>TRBV7-2|.|TRBJ1-5|.
TGTGCCAGCAGCCCAGACCAGGGCAGTTGGCGCAATCAGCCCCAGCATTTT
CASSPDQGSWRNQPQHF
>TRBV6-1|TRBD1|TRBJ1-2|.
TGTGCCAGCAGTGAAGGGTGGACAGGGAGGGTCTATGGCTACACCTTC
CASSEGWTGRVYGYTF
>TRBV6-1|.|TRBJ2-2|.
TGTGCCAGCAGGCCCCCGCGGGACACCGGGGAGCTGTTTTTT
CASRPPRDTGELFF
>TRBV27|.|TRBJ1-5|once
TGTGCCAGCAGTTCAGAGGGGTACCGAAGTCAGCCCCAGCATTTT
CASSSEGYRSQPQHF
>TRBV18|.|TRBJ1-5|.
TGTGCCAGCTCTTCCGAGGGCCAGCCCCAGCATTTT
CASSSEGQPQHF
>TRBV28|.|TRBJ1-5|.
TGTGCCAGCAGTCCCCCGGGGGATCAGCCCCAGCATTTT
CASSPPGDQPQHF
>TRBV7-2|.|TRBJ2-3|few
TGTGCCAGCAGCTTAGCGTGGGGGGATACGCAGTATTTT
CASSLAWGDTQYF